This T cell receptor beta chain was retrieved from a study of blood T cell repertoires in COVID-19. This clone appeared once. CDR1 is SGHVS, CDR2 FQNEAQ, per germline. The germline V and J ends were trimmed by 3 bases and 5 bases, with 13 bases remaining between them. This CDR3 region has 14 residues. In the source study's methods: How many nucleated cells were present was estimated from reference gene primer amplification. The repertoire was sequenced with immunoSEQ multiplex PCR; TCRdb's copy has only in-frame clones and lacks some. The DNA gave D and trimming, while V, J and clone size come from that table. The top ten clones hold approximately 7.9% of a sample with roughly 66,000 clones, roughly nine tenths of them seen once.

The chain combines TRBV7-8 with TRBJ1-2; possibly TRBD1 for D (5 bases). The receptor's source is a human donor in a cohort sampled during active COVID-19. Material: peripheral blood. CDR3 in amino acids: CASSFRQTRYGYTF. In nucleotides, the CDR3 is TGTGCCAGCAGCTTTCGACAGACCCGGTATGGCTACACCTTC. The variable domain in full, completed from reference TRBV7-8 and TRBJ1-2, reads GAGVSQSPRYKVAKRGQDVALRCDPISGHVSLFWYQQALGQGPEFLTYFQNEAQLDKSGLPSDRFFAERPEGSVSTLKIQRTQQEDSAVYLCASSFRQTRYGYTFGSGTRLTVV.